The entry below describes one T cell receptor beta chain. Looked up from germline, CDR1 is WSHSY and CDR2 is SAAADI. Unmatched junction bases numbered 8, after V lost 3 bases and J lost 5 bases. This CDR3 is 15 amino acids long. Assay: immunoSEQ multiplex PCR; the TCRdb copy retains only in-frame clones and omits some. Seen here are approximately 150,000 clones, 85% observed once, and the top ten hold more than 5%. This sample was taken from a study of blood T cell repertoires in COVID-19. The source material was PBMCs or T cells enriched from blood (not recorded which). This sequence originates from a woman aged 40 to 50 who had recovered from COVID-19. The rearrangement links TRBV10-2 to TRBJ1-2; 8 positions match TRBD1. Written as DNA, the CDR3 is TGCGCCAGCAGTGACTCCAGGACAGGGCCGTATGGCTACACCTTC. Protein: CASSDSRTGPYGYTF.